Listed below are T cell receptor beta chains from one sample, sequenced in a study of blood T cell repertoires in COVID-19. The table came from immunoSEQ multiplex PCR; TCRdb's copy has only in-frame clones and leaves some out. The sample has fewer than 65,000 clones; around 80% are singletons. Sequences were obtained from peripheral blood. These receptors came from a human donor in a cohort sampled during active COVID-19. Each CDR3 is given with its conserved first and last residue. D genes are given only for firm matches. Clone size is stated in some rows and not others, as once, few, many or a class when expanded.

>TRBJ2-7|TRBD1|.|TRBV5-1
CASRQGIGEQYF
TGCGCCAGCCGACAGGGTATAGGCGAGCAGTACTTC
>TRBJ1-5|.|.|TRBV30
CAFSPGDQPQHF
TGTGCCTTCTCACCCGGTGATCAGCCCCAGCATTTT
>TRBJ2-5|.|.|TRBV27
CASRPDSKKTQYF
TGTGCCAGCAGACCGGACAGTAAAAAGACCCAGTACTTC
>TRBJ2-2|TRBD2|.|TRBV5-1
CASSWGSGRFGTGELFF
TGCGCCAGCAGCTGGGGTAGCGGGAGATTTGGCACCGGGGAGCTGTTTTTT
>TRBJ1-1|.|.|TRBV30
CAWSVLSPSGGTEAFF
TGTGCCTGGAGTGTATTAAGCCCATCGGGGGGCACTGAAGCTTTCTTT
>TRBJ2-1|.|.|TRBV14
CASSQEPGGNAYNEQFF
TGTGCCAGCAGCCAAGAACCGGGCGGGAACGCCTACAATGAGCAGTTCTTC
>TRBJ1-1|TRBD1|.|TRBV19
CASSGTVNTEAFF
TGTGCCAGTAGTGGGACAGTGAACACTGAAGCTTTCTTT
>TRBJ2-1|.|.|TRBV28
CASSLGSRNEQFF
TGTGCCAGCAGTTTAGGTAGCCGCAATGAGCAGTTCTTC
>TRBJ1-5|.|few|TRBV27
CASSENRVSNQPQHF
TGTGCCAGCAGTGAAAACAGGGTTAGCAATCAGCCCCAGCATTTT
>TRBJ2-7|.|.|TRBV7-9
CASSPGFVYEQYF
TGTGCCAGCAGCCCCGGGTTCGTCTACGAGCAGTACTTC
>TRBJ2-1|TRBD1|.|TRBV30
CASSTGMGNEQFF
TGTGCCTCGTCGACAGGGATGGGGAATGAGCAGTTCTTC
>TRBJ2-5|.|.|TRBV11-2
CAIRGRVGETQYF
TGTGCCATTCGGGGGAGAGTGGGAGAGACCCAGTACTTC
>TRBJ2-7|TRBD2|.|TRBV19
CASSRRSGGQGSGEQYF
TGTGCCAGTAGCCGACGGAGCGGGGGCCAGGGTAGCGGCGAGCAGTACTTC
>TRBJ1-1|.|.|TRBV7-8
CASNEHPGNTEAFF
TGTGCCAGCAACGAACACCCTGGGAACACTGAAGCTTTCTTT
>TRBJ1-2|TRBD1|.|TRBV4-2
CASSPSGQGERMWGYTF
TGTGCCAGCAGCCCCAGCGGACAGGGCGAAAGGATGTGGGGCTACACCTTC
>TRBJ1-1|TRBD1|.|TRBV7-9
CASSSPTQGYTEAFF
TGTGCCAGCAGCTCCCCTACACAGGGGTACACTGAAGCTTTCTTT
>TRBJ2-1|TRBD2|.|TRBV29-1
CSVEASGGNEQFF
TGCAGCGTTGAGGCTAGCGGGGGCAATGAGCAGTTCTTC
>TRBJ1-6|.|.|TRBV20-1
CSARVGSPLHF
TGCAGTGCTAGAGTTGGCTCACCCCTCCACTTT
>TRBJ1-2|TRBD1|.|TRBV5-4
CASSQKQGLDGYTF
TGTGCCAGCAGCCAAAAACAGGGGTTGGATGGCTACACCTTC
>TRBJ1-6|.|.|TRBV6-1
CASSEAPQGPQGLFHF
TGTGCCAGCAGTGAAGCGCCCCAGGGGCCTCAGGGGTTATTCCACTTT
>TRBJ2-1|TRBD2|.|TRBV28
CASSFGGAGRNSYNEQFF
TGTGCCAGCAGTTTCGGGGGGGCAGGGAGGAACTCCTACAATGAGCAGTTCTTC
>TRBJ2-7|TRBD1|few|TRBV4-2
CASSQGQGTVYEQYF
TGTGCCAGCAGCCAAGGACAGGGAACCGTCTACGAGCAGTACTTC
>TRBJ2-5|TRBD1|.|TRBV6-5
CASSRDRGAETQYF
TGTGCCAGCAGCCGGGACAGGGGTGCAGAGACCCAGTACTTC
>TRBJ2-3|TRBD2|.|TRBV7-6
CASSGVGGSTDTQYF
TGTGCCAGCTCTGGCGTGGGGGGGAGCACAGATACGCAGTATTTT
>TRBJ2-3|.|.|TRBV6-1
CASSESVTGGFQDTQYF
TGTGCCAGCAGTGAATCTGTGACCGGGGGTTTTCAAGATACGCAGTATTTT
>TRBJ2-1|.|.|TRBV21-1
CASSCAGTSGENEQFF
TGTGCCAGCAGCTGCGCCGGGACTAGCGGAGAAAATGAGCAGTTCTTC
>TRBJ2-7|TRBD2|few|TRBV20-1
CSASSGGPYEQYF
TGCAGTGCTAGTTCGGGAGGTCCCTACGAGCAGTACTTC
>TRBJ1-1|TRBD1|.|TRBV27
CASSSRQGLLTEAFF
TGTGCCAGCAGTTCCCGACAGGGGTTACTCACTGAAGCTTTCTTT
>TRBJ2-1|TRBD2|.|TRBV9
CASSRGGANEQFF
TGTGCCAGCAGCCGCGGGGGGGCAAATGAGCAGTTCTTC
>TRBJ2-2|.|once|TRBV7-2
CASIRGTGELFF
TGTGCCAGCATCCGGGGGACCGGGGAGCTGTTTTTT
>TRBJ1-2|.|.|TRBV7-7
CASSLGGTIGVGRDYGYTF
TGTGCTAGCAGCTTAGGAGGGACAATCGGAGTAGGAAGGGACTATGGCTACACCTTC
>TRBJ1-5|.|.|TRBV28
CASSFMGGEFQNQPQHF
TGTGCCAGCAGTTTCATGGGGGGAGAGTTCCAAAATCAGCCCCAGCATTTT
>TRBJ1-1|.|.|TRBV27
CASRLSTGSNTEAFF
TGTGCCAGCAGACTTTCTACAGGGTCGAACACTGAAGCTTTCTTT
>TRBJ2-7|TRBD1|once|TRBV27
CASSSLTGAQEQYF
TGTGCCAGCAGTTCCCTGACAGGGGCCCAGGAGCAGTACTTC
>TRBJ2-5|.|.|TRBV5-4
CASSSKTGNQETQYF
TGTGCCAGCAGCTCGAAAACAGGGAATCAAGAGACCCAGTACTTC
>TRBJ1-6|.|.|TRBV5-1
CASSLLGSSYNSPLHF
TGCGCCAGCAGCTTACTCGGGAGTTCCTATAATTCACCCCTCCACTTT
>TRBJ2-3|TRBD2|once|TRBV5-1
CASDGGAGGSGTQYF
TGCGCCAGCGACGGTGGAGCGGGGGGCAGCGGTACGCAGTATTTT
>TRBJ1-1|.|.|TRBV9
CASSVVDMAEAFF
TGTGCCAGCAGCGTAGTGGACATGGCTGAAGCTTTCTTT
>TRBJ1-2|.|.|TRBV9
CASRASTDFGYGYTF
TGTGCCAGCAGGGCATCGACAGATTTTGGCTATGGCTACACCTTC
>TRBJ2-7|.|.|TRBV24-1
CATSDGDTPYEQYF
TGTGCCACCAGTGACGGGGACACACCCTACGAGCAGTACTTC
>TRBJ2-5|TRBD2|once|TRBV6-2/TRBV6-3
CASSYLLAGEETQYF
TGTGCCAGCAGTTACCTACTAGCGGGAGAAGAGACCCAGTACTTC
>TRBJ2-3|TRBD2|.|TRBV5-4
CASSSERGRTDTQYF
TGTGCCAGCAGCTCAGAGCGGGGCCGCACAGATACGCAGTATTTT
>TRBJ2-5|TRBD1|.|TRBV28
CASSLRGQDQETQYF
TGTGCCAGCAGTTTAAGGGGACAGGACCAAGAGACCCAGTACTTC
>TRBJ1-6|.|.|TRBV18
CASSPPYARSPLHF
TGTGCCAGCTCACCACCTTACGCCAGATCACCCCTCCACTTT
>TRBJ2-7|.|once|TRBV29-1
CSVELFGAGQNYEQYF
TGCAGCGTTGAATTGTTCGGGGCGGGGCAAAACTACGAGCAGTACTTC
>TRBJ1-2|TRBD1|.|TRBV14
CASSLGGTGTVLGYTF
TGTGCCAGCAGCTTGGGGGGCACCGGGACAGTTCTAGGCTACACCTTC
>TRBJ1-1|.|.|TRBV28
CASSALLGYTEAFF
TGTGCCAGCAGCGCTCTCCTCGGGTACACTGAAGCTTTCTTT
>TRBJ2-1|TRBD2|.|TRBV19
CASSRLAGYYNEQFF
TGTGCCAGTAGTCGTCTAGCGGGATATTACAATGAGCAGTTCTTC